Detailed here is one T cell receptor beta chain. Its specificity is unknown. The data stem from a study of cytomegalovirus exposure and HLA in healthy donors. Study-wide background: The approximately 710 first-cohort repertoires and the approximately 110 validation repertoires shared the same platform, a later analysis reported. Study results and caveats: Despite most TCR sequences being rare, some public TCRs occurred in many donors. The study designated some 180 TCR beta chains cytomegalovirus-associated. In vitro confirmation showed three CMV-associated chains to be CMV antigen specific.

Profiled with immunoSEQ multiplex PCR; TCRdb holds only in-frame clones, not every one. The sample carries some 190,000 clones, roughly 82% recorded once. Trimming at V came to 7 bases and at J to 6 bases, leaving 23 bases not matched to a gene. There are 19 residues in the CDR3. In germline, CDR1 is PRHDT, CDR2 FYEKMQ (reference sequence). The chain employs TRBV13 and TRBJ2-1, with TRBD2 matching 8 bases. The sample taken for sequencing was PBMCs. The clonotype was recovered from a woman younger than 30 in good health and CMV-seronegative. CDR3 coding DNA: TGTGCCAGCACCCGTGGGGGGACGGGAGGGACCCCACCACGCAATGAGCAGTTCTTC. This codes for CASTRGGTGGTPPRNEQFF.